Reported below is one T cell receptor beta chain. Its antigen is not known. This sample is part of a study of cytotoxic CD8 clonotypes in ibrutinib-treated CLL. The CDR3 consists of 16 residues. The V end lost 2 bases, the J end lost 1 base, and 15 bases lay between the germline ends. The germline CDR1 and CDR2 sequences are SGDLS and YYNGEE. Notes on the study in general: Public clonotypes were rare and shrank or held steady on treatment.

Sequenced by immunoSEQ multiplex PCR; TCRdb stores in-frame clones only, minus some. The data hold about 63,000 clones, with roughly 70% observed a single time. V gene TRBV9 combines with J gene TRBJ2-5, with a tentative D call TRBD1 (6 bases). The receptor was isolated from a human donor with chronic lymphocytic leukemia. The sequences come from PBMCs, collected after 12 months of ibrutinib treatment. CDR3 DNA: TGTGCCAGCAGCGTCTCGACAGGATCTTCCCAAGAGACCCAGTACTTC. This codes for CASSVSTGSSQETQYF.